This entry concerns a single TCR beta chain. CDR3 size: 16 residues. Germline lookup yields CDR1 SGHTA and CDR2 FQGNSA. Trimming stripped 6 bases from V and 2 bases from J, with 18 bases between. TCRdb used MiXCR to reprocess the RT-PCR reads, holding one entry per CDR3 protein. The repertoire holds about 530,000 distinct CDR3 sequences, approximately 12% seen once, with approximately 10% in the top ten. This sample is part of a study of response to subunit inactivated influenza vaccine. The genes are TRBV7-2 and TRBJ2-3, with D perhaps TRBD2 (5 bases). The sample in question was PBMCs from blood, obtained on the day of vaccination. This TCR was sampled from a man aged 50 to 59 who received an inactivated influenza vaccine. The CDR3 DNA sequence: TGTGCCAGCAGTCTAGAGGAGGATCCCTACACAGATACGCAGTATTTT. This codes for CASSLEEDPYTDTQYF.